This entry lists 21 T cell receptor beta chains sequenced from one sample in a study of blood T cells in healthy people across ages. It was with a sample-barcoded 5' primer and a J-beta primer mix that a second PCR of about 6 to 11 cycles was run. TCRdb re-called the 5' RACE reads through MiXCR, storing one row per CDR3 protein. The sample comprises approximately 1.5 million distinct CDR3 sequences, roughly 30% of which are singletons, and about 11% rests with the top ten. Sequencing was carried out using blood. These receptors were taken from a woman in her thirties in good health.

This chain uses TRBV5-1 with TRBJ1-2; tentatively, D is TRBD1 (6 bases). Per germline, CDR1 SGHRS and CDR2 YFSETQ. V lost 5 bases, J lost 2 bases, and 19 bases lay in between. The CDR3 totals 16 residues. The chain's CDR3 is CASSSGDVGANYGYTF. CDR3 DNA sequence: TGCGCCAGCAGTTCCGGTGACGTGGGGGCAAACTATGGCTACACCTTC.

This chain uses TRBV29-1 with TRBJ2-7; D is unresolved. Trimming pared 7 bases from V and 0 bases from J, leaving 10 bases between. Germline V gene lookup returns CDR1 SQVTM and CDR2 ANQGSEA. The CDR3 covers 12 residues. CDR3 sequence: CSGADGSYEQYF. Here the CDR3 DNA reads TGCAGCGGGGCAGACGGCTCCTACGAGCAGTACTTC.

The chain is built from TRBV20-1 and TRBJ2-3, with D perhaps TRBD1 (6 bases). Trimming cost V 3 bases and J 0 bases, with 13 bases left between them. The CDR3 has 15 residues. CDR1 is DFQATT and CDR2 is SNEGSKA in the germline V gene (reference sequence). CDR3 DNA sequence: TGCAGTGCTAGGGACAGAACATCTAGCACAGATACGCAGTATTTT. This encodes CSARDRTSSTDTQYF.

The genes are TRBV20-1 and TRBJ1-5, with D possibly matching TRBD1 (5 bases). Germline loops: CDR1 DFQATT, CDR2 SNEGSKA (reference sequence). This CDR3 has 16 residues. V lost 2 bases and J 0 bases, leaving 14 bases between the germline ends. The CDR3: CSARMTDTFSNQPQHF. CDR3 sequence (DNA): TGCAGTGCTAGAATGACAGACACGTTTAGCAATCAGCCCCAGCATTTT.

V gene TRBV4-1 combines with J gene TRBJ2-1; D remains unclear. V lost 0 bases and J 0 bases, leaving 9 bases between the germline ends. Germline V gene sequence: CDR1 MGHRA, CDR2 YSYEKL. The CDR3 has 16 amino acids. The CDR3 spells CASSQDLTYSYNEQFF. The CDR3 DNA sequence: TGCGCCAGCAGCCAAGACCTTACCTACTCCTACAATGAGCAGTTCTTC.

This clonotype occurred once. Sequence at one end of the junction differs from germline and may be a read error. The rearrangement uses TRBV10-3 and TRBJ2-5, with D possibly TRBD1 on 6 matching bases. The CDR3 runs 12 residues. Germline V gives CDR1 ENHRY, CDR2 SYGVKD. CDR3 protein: CAIGDQAGAQYF. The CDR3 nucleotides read TGTGCCATCGGTGACCAGGCAGGGGCCCAGTACTTC.

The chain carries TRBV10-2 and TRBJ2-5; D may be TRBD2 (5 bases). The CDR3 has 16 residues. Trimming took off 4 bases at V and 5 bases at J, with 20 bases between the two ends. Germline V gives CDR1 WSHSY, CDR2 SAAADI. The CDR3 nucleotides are TGCGCCAGCAGTGGCTTGGAAAAGCGGCCAAGGGAGACCCAGTACTTC. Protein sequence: CASSGLEKRPRETQYF.

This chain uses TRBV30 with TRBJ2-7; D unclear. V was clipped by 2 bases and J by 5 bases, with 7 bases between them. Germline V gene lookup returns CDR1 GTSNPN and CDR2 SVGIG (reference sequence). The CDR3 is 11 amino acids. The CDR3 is CAWSRANEQYF. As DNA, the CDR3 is TGTGCCTGGAGTCGGGCCAACGAGCAGTACTTC.

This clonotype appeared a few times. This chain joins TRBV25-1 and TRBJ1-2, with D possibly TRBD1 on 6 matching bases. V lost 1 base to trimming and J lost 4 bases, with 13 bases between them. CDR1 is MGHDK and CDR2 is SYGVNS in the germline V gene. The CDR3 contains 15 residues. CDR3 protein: CASSESKTGFYGYTF. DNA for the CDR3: TGTGCCAGCAGTGAATCCAAGACAGGCTTCTATGGCTACACCTTC.

The CDR3 nucleotides are TGCAGTGCTAGACTTATGATTAACACAGATACGCAGTATTTT. Encoded protein: CSARLMINTDTQYF. This sequence joins TRBV20-1 and TRBJ2-3; no firm D call. Germline CDR1 and CDR2: DFQATT and SNEGSKA (reference sequence). The CDR3 spans 14 residues. V lost 2 bases to trimming and J lost 2 bases, with 11 bases between them.

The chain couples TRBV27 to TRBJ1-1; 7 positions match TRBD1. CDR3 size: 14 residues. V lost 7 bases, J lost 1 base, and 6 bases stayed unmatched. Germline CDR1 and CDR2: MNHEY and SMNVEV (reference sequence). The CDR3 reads CASTQTGTNTEAFF. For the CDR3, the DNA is TGTGCCAGCACCCAGACAGGGACGAACACTGAAGCTTTCTTT.

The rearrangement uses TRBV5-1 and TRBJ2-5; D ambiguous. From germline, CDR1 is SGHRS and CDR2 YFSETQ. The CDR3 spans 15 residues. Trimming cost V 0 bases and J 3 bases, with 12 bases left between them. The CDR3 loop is CASSLGDVVEETQYF. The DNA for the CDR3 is TGCGCCAGCAGCTTGGGTGACGTGGTAGAAGAGACCCAGTACTTC.

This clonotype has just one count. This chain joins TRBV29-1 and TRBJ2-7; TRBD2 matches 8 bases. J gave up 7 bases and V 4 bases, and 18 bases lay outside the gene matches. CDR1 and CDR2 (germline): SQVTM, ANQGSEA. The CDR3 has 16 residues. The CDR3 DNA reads TGCAGCGTTGCTGAGATTTCGGGGGGGGCTTACAATGAGCAGTACTTC. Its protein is CSVAEISGGAYNEQYF.

The CDR3 sequence: CASSYSDRTGQYF. In DNA, the CDR3 is TGTGCCAGCAGTTACTCGGACAGGACGGGGCAGTACTTC. The J gene is TRBJ2-7, the V gene TRBV6-2 or TRBV6-3; 7 nucleotides align to TRBD1. Unmatched junction bases numbered 5, after V lost 0 bases and J lost 9 bases. CDR1 is MNHEY and CDR2 is SVGEGT in the germline V gene. This CDR3 has 13 amino acids.

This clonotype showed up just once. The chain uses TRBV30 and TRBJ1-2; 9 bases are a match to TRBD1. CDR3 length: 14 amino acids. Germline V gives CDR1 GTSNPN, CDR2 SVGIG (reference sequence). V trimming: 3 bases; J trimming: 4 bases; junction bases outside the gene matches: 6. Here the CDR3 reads CAWSRDREGYGYTF. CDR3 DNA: TGTGCCTGGAGCCGGGACAGGGAGGGCTATGGCTACACCTTC.

The DNA of the CDR3 is TGCAGCGTTGAAGATCAAGCATATCGTAATGGCTACACCTTC. Amino acids: CSVEDQAYRNGYTF. The gene calls are TRBV29-1 and TRBJ1-2, with D uncertain. Germline lookup yields CDR1 SQVTM and CDR2 ANQGSEA. The CDR3 sequence is 14 residues long. Trimming removed 0 bases at V and 6 bases at J, with 14 bases between.

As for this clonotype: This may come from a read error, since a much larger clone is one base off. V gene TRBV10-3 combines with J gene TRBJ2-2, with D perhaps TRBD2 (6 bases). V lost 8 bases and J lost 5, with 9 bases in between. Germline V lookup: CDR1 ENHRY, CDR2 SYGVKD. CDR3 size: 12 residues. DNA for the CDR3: TGTGCCATCGGTGGAGGGACCGGGGAGCTGTTTTTT. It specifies CAIGGGTGELFF.

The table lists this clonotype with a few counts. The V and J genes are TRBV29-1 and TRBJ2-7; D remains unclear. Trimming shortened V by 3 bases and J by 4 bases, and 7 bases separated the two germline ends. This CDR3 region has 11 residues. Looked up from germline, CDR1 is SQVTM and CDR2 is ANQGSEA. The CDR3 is CSVDIGYEQYF. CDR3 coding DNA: TGCAGCGTTGATATAGGATACGAGCAGTACTTC.

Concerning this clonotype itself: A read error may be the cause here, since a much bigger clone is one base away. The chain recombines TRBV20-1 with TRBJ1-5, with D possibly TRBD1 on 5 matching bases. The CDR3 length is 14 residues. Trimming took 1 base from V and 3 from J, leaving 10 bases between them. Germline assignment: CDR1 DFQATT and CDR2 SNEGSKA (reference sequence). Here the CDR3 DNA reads TGCAGTGCTAGAGCCGGGGGTGACAATCAGCCCCAGCATTTT. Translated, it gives CSARAGGDNQPQHF.

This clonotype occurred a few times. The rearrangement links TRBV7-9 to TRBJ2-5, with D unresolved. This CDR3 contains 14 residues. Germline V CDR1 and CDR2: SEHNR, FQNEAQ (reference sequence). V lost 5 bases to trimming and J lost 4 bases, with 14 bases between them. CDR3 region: CASSPTASGETQYF. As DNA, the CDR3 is TGTGCCAGCAGCCCCACAGCCTCTGGAGAGACCCAGTACTTC.

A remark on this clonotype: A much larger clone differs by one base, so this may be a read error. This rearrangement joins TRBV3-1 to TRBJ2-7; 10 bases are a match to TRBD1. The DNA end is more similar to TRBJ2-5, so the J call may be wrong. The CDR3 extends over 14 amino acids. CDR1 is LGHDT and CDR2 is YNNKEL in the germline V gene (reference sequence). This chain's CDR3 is CASSRTGGWETQYF. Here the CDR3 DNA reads TGTGCCAGCAGCCGGACAGGGGGTTGGGAGACCCAGTACTTC.